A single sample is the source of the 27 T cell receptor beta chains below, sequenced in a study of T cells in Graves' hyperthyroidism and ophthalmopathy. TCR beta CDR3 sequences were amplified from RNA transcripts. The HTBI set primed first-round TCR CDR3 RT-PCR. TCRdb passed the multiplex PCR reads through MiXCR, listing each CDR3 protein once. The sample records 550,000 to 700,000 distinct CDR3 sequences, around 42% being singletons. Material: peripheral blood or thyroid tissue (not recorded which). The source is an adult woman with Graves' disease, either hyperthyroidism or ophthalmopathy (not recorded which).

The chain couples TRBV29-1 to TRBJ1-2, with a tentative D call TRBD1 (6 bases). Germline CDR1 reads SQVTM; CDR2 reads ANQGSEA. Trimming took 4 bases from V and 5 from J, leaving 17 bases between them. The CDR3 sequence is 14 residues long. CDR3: CSVVLSGVSYGYTF. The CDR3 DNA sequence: TGCAGCGTTGTCTTGTCAGGGGTATCATATGGCTACACCTTC.

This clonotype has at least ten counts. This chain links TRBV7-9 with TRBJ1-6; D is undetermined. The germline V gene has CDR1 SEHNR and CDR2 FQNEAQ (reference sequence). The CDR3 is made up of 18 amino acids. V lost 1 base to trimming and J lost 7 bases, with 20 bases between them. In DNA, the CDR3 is TGTGCCAGCAGCTTAGTACCTCTCGGGAGGACGGGGAATTCACCCCTCCACTTT. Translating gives CASSLVPLGRTGNSPLHF.

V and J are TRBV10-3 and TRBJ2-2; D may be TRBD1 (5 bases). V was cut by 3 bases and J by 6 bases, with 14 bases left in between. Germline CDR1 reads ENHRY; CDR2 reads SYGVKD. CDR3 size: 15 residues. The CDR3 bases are TGTGCCATCAGTGACAGGGAAGGGGCCCCCGGGGAGCTGTTTTTT. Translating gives CAISDREGAPGELFF.

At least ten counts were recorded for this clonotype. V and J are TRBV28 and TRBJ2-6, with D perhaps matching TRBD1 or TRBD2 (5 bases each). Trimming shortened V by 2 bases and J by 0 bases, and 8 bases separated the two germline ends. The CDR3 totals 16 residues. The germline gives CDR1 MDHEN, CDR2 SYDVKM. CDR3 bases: TGTGCCAGCAGTTTAGGGACCTTCTCTGGGGCCAACGTCCTGACTTTC. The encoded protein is CASSLGTFSGANVLTF.

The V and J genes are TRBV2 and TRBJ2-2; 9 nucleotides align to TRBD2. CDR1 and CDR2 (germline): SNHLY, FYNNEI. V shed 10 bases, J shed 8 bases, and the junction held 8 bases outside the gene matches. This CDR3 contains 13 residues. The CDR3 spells CATLAGRTGELFF. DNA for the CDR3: TGTGCCACACTAGCGGGTAGAACTGGGGAGCTGTTTTTT.

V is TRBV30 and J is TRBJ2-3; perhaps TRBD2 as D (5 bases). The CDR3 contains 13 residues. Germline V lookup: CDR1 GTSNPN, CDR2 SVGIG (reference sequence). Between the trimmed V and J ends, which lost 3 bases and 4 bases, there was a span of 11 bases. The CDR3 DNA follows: TGTGCCTGGAGCCTACGGGGAGCAGATACGCAGTATTTT. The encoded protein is CAWSLRGADTQYF.

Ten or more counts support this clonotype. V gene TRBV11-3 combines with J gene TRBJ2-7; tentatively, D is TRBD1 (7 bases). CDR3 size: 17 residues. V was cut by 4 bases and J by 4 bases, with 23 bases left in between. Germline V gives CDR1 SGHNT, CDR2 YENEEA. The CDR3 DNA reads TGTGCCAGCAGCTCGACTCGGGAGACAGGGTTCGTTTACGAGCAGTACTTC. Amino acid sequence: CASSSTRETGFVYEQYF.

The CDR3: CASSYINTIYF. The CDR3 bases are TGTGCCAGCAGTTACATCAACACCATATATTTT. J is TRBJ1-3 and V is TRBV28; D ambiguous. V lost 4 bases and J 7 bases, leaving 5 bases between the germline ends. Germline V CDR1 and CDR2: MDHEN, SYDVKM. There are 11 residues in the CDR3.

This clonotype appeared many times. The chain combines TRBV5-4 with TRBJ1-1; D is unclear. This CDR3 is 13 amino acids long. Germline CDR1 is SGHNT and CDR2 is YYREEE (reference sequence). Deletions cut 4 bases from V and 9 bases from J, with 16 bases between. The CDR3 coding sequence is TGTGCCAGCAGCCCCCGGGGTCAAGGCAAAGCTTTCTTT. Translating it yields CASSPRGQGKAFF.

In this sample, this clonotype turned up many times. CDR3 region: CAISPAEGLSNQPQHF. CDR3 nucleotides: TGTGCCATCAGTCCTGCTGAGGGACTTAGCAATCAGCCCCAGCATTTT. The V call is TRBV10-3, the J call TRBJ1-5, with D perhaps matching TRBD1 (5 bases). The CDR3 covers 16 residues. CDR1 and CDR2 (germline): ENHRY, SYGVKD. Trimming removed 5 bases from V and 0 bases from J, with 14 bases in between.

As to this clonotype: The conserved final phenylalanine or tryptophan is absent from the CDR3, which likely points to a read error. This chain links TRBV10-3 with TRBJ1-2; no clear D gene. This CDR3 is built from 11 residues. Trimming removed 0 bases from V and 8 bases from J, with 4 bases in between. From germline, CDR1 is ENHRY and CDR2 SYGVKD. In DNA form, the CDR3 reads TGTGCCATCAGTGAGTCGGGCGGCTACACCCTC. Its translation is CAISESGGYTL.

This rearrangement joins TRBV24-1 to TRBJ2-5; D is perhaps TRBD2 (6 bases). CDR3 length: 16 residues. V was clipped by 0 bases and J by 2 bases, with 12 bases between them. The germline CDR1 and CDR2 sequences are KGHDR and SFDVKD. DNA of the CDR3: TGTGCCACCAGTGATTTGGCCAGGGACTGGCAAGAGACCCAGTACTTC. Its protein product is CATSDLARDWQETQYF.

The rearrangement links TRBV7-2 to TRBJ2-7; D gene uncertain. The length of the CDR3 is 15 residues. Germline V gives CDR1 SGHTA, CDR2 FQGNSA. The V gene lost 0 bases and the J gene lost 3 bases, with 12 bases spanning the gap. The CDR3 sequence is CASSLAHSGYYEQYF. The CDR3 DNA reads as TGTGCCAGCAGCTTAGCCCACAGTGGCTACTACGAGCAGTACTTC.

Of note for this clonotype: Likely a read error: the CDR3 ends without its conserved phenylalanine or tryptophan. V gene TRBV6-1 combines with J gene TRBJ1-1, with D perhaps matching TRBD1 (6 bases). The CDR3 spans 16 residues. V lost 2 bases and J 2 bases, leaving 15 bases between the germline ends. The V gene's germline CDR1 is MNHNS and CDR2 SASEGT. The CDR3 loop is CASSEQGLDLNTEAFL. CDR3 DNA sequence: TGTGCCAGCAGTGAACAGGGGTTGGATCTTAACACTGAAGCTTTCCTT.

This CDR3 is CASSSHRAEGVHETQYF. Here the CDR3 DNA reads TGTGCCAGCAGCTCCCACAGGGCGGAGGGCGTCCATGAGACCCAGTACTTC. The chain links TRBV7-9 to TRBJ2-5, with D tentatively TRBD1 or TRBD2 (6 bases each). The CDR3 has 17 amino acids. Trimming stripped 4 bases from V and 5 bases from J, with 23 bases between. Germline V gives CDR1 SEHNR, CDR2 FQNEAQ (reference sequence).

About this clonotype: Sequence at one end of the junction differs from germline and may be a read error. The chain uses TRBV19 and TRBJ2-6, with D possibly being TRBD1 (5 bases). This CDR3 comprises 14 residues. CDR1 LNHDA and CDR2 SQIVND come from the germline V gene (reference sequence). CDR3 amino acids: CASNISSGANALTF. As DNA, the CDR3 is TGTGCCAGTAATATTAGCTCTGGGGCCAACGCCCTGACTTTC.

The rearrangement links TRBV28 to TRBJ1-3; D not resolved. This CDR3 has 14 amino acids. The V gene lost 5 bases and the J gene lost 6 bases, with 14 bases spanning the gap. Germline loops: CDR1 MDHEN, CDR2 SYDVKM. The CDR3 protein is CASSLTTAQNTIYF. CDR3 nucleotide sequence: TGTGCCAGCAGTCTGACGACCGCACAAAACACCATATATTTT.

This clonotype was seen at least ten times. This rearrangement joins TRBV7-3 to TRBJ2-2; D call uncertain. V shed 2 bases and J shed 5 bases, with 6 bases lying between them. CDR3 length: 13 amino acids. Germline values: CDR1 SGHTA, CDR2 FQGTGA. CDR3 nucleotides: TGTGCCAGCAGCTTACTGGGGACCGGGGAGCTGTTTTTT. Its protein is CASSLLGTGELFF. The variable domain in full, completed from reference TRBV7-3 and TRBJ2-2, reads GAGVSQTPSNKVTEKGKYVELRCDPISGHTALYWYRQSLGQGPEFLIYFQGTGAADDSGLPNDRFFAVRPEGSVSTLKIQRTERGDSAVYLCASSLLGTGELFFGEGSRLTVL.

CDR3 sequence: CSGSRGRNTEAFF. The CDR3 DNA reads TGCAGCGGTTCCAGGGGGCGGAACACTGAAGCTTTCTTT. The rearrangement uses TRBV29-1 and TRBJ1-1, with 8 bases aligning to TRBD1. CDR1 and CDR2 from the germline V gene are SQVTM and ANQGSEA. V lost 7 bases and J lost 1; bases outside the gene matches: 5. The CDR3 length is 13 residues.

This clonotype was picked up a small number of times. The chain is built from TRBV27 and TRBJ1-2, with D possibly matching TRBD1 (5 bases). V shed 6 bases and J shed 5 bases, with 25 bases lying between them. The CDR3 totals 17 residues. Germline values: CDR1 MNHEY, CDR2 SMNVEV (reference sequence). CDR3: CASSRLTREGSEYGYTF. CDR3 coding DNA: TGTGCCAGCAGCCGTTTAACCCGAGAGGGGTCTGAATATGGCTACACCTTC.

CDR3: CASSQELAGGPEQYF. DNA for the CDR3: TGCGCCAGCAGCCAAGAGCTAGCGGGAGGGCCTGAGCAGTACTTC. The rearrangement joins TRBV4-1 to TRBJ2-7; TRBD2 matches at 12 bases. CDR1 and CDR2 (germline): MGHRA, YSYEKL. The CDR3 sequence is 15 residues long. Trimming took 0 bases from V and 7 from J; bases not matched to a gene: 4.

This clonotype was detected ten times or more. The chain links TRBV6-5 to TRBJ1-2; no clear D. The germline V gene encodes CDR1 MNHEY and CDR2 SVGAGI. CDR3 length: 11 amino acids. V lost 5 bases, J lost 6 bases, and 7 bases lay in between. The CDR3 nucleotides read TGTGCCAGCAGTCGACTTGATGGCTACACCTTC. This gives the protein CASSRLDGYTF.

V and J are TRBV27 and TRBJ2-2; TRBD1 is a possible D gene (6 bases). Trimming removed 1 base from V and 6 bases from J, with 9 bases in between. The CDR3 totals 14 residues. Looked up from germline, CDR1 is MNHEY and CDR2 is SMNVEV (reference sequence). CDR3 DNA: TGTGCCAGCAGTTTATACAACAGGGCCGGGGAGCTGTTTTTT. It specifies CASSLYNRAGELFF.

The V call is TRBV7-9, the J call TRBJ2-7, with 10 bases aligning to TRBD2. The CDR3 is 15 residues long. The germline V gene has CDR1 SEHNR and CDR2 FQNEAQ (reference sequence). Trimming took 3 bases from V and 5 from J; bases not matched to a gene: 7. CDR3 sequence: CASSFTSGKKNEQYF. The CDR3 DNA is TGTGCCAGCAGCTTTACTAGCGGGAAAAAGAACGAGCAGTACTTC. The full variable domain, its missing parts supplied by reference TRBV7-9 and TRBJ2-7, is DTGVSQNPRHKITKRGQNVTFRCDPISEHNRLYWYRQTLGQGPEFLTYFQNEAQLEKSRLLSDRFSAERPKGSFSTLEIQRTEQGDSAMYLCASSFTSGKKNEQYFGPGTRLTVT.

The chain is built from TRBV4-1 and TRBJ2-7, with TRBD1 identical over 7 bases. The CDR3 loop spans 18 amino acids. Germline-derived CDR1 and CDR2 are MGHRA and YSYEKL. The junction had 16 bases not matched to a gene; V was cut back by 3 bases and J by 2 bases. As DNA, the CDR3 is TGCGCCAGCAGCCATCATAGGACAGGAAGGTCCCTAACCTACGAGCAGTACTTC. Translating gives CASSHHRTGRSLTYEQYF.

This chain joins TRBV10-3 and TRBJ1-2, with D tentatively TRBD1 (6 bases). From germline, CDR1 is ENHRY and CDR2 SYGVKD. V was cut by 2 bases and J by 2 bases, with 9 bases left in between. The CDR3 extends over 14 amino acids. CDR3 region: CAISESTGNYGYTF. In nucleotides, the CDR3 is TGTGCCATCAGTGAGAGTACAGGGAACTATGGCTACACCTTC.

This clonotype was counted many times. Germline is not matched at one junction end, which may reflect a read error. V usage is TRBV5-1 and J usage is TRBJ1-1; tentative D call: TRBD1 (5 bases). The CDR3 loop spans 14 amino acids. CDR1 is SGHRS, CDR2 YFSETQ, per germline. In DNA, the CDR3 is TGTGCCAGCAGCTTACGACAGCTGAACACTGAAGCTTTCTTT. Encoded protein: CASSLRQLNTEAFF.